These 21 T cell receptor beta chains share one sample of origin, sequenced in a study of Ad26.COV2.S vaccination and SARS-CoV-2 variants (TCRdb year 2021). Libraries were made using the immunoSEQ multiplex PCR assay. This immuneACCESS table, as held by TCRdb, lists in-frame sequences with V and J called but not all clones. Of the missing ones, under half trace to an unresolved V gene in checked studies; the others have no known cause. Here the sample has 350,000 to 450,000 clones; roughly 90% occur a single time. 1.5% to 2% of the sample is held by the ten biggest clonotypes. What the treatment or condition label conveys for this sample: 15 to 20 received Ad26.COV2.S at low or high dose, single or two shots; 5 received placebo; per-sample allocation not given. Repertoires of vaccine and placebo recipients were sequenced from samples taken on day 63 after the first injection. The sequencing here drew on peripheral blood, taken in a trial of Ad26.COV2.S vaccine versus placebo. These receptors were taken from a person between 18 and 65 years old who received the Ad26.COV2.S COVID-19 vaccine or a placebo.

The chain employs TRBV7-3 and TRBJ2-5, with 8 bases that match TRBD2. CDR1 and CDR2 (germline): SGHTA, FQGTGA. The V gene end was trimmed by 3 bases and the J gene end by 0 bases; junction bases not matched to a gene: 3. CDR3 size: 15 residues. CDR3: CASSLSSGNQETQYF. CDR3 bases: TGTGCCAGCAGCTTGAGTAGCGGGAACCAAGAGACCCAGTACTTC.

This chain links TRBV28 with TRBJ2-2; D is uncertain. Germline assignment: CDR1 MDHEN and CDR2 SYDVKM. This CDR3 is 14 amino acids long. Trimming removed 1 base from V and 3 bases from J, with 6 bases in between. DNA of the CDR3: TGTGCCAGCAGTTTATCACCGTACACCGGGGAGCTGTTTTTT. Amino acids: CASSLSPYTGELFF.

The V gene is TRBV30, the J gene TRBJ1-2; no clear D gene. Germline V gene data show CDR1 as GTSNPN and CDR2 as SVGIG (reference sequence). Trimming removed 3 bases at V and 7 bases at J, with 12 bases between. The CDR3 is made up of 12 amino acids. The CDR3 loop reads CAWSLPLAGYTF. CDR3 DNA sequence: TGTGCCTGGAGCTTACCGCTCGCTGGCTACACCTTC.

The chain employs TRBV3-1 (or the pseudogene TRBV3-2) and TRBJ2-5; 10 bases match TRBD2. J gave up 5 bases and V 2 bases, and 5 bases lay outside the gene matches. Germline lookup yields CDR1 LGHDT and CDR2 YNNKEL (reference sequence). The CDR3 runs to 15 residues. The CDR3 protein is CASSQTSGMHETQYF. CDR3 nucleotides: TGTGCCAGCAGCCAAACTAGCGGGATGCACGAGACCCAGTACTTC.

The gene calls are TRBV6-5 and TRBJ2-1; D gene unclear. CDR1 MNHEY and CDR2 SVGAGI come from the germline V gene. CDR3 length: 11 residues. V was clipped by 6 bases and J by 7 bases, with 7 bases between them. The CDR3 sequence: CASSTVNEQFF. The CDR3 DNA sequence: TGTGCCAGCAGCACCGTGAATGAGCAGTTCTTC.

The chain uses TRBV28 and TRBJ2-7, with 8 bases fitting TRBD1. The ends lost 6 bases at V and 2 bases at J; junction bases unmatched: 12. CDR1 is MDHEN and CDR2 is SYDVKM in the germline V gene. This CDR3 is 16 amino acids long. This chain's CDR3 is CASRNRRGRGPYEQYF. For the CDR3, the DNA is TGTGCCAGCAGGAACCGCAGGGGGCGCGGGCCCTACGAGCAGTACTTC.

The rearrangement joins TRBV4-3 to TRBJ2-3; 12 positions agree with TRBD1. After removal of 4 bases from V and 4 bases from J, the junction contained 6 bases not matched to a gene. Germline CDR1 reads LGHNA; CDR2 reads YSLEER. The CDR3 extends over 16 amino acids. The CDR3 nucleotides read TGCGCCAGCAGCCCGGGACAGGGGGCTATGGCAGATACGCAGTATTTT. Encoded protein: CASSPGQGAMADTQYF.

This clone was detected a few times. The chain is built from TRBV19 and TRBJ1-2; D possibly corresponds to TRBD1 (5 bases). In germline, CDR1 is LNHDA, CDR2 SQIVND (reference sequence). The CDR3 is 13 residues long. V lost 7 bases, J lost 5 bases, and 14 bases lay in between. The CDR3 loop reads CASTPGAEYGYTF. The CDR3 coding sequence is TGTGCCAGTACCCCTGGGGCAGAGTATGGCTACACCTTC. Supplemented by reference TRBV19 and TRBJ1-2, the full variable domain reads DGGITQSPKYLFRKEGQNVTLSCEQNLNHDAMYWYRQDPGQGLRLIYYSQIVNDFQKGDIAEGYSVSREKKESFPLTVTSAQKNPTAFYLCASTPGAEYGYTFGSGTRLTVV.

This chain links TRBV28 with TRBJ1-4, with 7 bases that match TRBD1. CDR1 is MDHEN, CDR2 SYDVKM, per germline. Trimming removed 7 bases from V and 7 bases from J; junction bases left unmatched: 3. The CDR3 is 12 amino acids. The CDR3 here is CASTDRVEKLFF. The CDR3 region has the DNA TGTGCCAGCACAGACAGGGTTGAAAAACTGTTTTTT.

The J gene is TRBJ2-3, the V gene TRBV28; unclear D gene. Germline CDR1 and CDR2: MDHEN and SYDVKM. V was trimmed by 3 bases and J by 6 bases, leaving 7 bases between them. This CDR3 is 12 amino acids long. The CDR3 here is CASSFRPDTQYF. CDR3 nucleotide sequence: TGTGCCAGCAGTTTCCGACCCGATACGCAGTATTTT.

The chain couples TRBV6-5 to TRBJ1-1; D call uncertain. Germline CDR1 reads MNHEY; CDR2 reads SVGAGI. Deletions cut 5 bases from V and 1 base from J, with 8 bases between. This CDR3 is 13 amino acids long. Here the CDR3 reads CASSRLKNTEAFF. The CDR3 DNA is TGTGCCAGCAGTCGTCTCAAGAACACTGAAGCTTTCTTT.

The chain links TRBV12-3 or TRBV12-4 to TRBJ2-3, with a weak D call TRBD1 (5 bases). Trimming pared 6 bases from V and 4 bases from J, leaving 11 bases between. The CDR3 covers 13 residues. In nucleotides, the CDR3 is TGTGCCAGCAGCAGGGATACGGCAGATACGCAGTATTTT. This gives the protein CASSRDTADTQYF.

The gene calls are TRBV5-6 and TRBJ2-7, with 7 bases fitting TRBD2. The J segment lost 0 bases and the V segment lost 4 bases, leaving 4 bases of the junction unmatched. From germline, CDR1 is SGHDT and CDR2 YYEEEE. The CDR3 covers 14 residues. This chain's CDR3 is CASSPSGGSYEQYF. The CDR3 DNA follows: TGTGCCAGCAGCCCCTCGGGAGGCTCCTACGAGCAGTACTTC.

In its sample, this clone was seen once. For the CDR3, the DNA is TGTGCCAGCAGCTTAGATGGACAGAACACTGAAGCTTTCTTT. Its protein is CASSLDGQNTEAFF. J is TRBJ1-1 and V is TRBV7-2; D is perhaps TRBD1 (5 bases). Germline V gene lookup returns CDR1 SGHTA and CDR2 FQGNSA. V gave up 1 base and J gave up 1 base, with 7 bases separating them. CDR3 length: 14 amino acids.

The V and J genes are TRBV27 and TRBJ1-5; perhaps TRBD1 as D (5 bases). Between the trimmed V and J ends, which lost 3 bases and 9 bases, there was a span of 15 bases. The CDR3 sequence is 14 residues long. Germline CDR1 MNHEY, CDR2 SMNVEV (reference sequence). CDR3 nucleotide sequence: TGTGCCAGCAGTTTCGAGTGGACACGGTCGCCCCAGCATTTT. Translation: CASSFEWTRSPQHF.

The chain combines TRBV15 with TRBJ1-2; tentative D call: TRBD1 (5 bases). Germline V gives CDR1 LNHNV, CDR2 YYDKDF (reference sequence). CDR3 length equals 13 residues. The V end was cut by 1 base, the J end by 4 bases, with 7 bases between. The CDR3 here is CATSRGGGYGYTF. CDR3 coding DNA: TGTGCCACCAGCAGAGGGGGCGGCTATGGCTACACCTTC.

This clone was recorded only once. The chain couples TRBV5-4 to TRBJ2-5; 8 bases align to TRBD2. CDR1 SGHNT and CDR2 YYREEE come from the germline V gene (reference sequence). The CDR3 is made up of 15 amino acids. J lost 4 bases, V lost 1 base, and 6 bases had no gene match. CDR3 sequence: CASSLTAGGGETQYF. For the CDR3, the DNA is TGTGCCAGCAGCTTGACTGCGGGAGGAGGAGAGACCCAGTACTTC.

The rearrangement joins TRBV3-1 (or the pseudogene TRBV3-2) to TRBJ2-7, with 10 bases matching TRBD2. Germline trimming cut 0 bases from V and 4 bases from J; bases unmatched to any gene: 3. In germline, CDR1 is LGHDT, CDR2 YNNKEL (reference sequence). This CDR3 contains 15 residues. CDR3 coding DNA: TGTGCCAGCAGCCAAGACAGCGGGAGGGCGTACGAGCAGTACTTC. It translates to CASSQDSGRAYEQYF.

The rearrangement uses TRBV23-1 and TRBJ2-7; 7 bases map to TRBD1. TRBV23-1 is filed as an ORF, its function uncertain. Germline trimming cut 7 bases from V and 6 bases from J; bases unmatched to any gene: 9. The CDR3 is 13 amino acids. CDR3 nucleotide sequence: TGCGCCAGCACATTACGGACAGGCGTCGAGCAGTACTTC. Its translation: CASTLRTGVEQYF.

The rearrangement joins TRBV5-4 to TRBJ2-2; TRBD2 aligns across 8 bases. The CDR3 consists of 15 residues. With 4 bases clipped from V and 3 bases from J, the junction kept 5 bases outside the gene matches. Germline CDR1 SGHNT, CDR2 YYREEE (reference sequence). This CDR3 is CASSPSSGYTGELFF. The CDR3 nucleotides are TGTGCCAGCAGCCCTTCTAGCGGGTACACCGGGGAGCTGTTTTTT.

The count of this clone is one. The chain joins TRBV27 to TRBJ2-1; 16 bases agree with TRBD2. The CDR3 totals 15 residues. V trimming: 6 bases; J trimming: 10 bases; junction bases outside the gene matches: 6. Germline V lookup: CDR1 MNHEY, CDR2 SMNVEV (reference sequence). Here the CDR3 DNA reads TGTGCCAGCAGGGCCTGGGGACTAGCGGGGGGGGAGCAGTTCTTC. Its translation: CASRAWGLAGGEQFF.